What follows are 20 T cell receptor beta chains derived from one specimen sequenced in a study of T-cell reconstitution after alpha-beta-depleted transplantation in children. The authors prepared the TCRbeta library with unique molecular identifiers. TCRdb used MiXCR to reprocess the PCR reads, holding one entry per CDR3 protein. Among some 600,000 distinct CDR3 sequences listed, about an eighth were seen once. This material consisted of PBMCs, mostly from graft donor cells, taken 360 days after TCRalphabeta/CD19-depleted stem cell transplant. These TCRs come from a male patient between 5 and 17 years old who had a stem cell transplant for acute myeloid leukemia, so the T cells may come from the graft donor.

The chain carries TRBV20-1 and TRBJ2-7; 14 bases fit TRBD2. Per germline, CDR1 DFQATT and CDR2 SNEGSKA (reference sequence). The J segment lost 1 base and the V segment lost 6 bases, leaving 17 bases of the junction unmatched. The CDR3 spans 19 residues. The CDR3 sequence is CSASPVVTSGRARSYEQYF. In nucleotides, the CDR3 is TGCAGTGCGAGCCCGGTGGTGACTAGCGGGAGGGCTCGGTCCTACGAGCAGTACTTC.

This clonotype has more than one count but fewer than ten. The rearrangement uses TRBV10-3 and TRBJ2-2; 9 bases fit TRBD1. With 8 bases clipped from V and 1 base from J, the junction kept 2 bases outside the gene matches. Germline V CDR1 and CDR2: ENHRY, SYGVKD. This CDR3 region has 14 residues. This CDR3 reads CAIWTGENTGELFF. CDR3 DNA: TGTGCCATCTGGACAGGGGAGAACACCGGGGAGCTGTTTTTT.

The sample holds a few counts of this clonotype. This rearrangement joins TRBV20-1 to TRBJ2-7, with D hard to call. The CDR3 spans 16 residues. Germline values: CDR1 DFQATT, CDR2 SNEGSKA (reference sequence). The V gene lost 3 bases and the J gene lost 6 bases, with 24 bases spanning the gap. The chain's CDR3 is CSASPRLATYRSEQYF. CDR3 coding DNA: TGCAGTGCTAGCCCCAGGCTGGCTACCTACCGGTCCGAGCAGTACTTC.

This clonotype was seen many times. The rearrangement joins TRBV12-3 or TRBV12-4 to TRBJ2-3, with D unclear. This CDR3 is built from 12 residues. Trimming shortened V by 11 bases and J by 2 bases, and 11 bases separated the two germline ends. As DNA, the CDR3 is TGTGCCTCAGGCCATGTCACAGATACGCAGTATTTT. Protein sequence: CASGHVTDTQYF.

The rearrangement uses TRBV6-2 or TRBV6-3 and TRBJ2-7; D unclear. The CDR3 sequence is 14 residues long. The V end was cut by 0 bases, the J end by 2 bases, with 8 bases between. The germline CDR1 and CDR2 sequences are MNHEY and SVGEGT. This CDR3 reads CASSYSIGTYEQYF. DNA for the CDR3: TGTGCCAGCAGTTACTCGATCGGCACCTACGAGCAGTACTTC.

This clonotype has a handful of counts. V and J are TRBV5-1 and TRBJ2-5; tentatively, D is TRBD2 (5 bases). CDR1 SGHRS and CDR2 YFSETQ come from the germline V gene. The CDR3 sequence is 13 residues long. V lost 6 bases and J lost 4, with 13 bases in between. The CDR3 loop reads CASNRQGRETQYF. The CDR3, as DNA: TGCGCCAGCAATAGGCAAGGGAGAGAGACCCAGTACTTC.

This clonotype was detected a few times. The chain combines TRBV7-2 with TRBJ2-3; TRBD2 aligns across 9 bases. The CDR3 spans 15 residues. Germline V CDR1 and CDR2: SGHTA, FQGNSA. The junction had 11 bases not matched to a gene; V was cut back by 5 bases and J by 8 bases. In DNA form, the CDR3 reads TGTGCCAGCAGCCCGTATGGTAGCGGGAGAGGTACGCAGTATTTT. Amino acid sequence: CASSPYGSGRGTQYF.

The chain employs TRBV5-1 and TRBJ1-2; D unresolved. Trimming shortened V by 3 bases and J by 4 bases, and 13 bases separated the two germline ends. This CDR3 has 14 amino acids. From germline, CDR1 is SGHRS and CDR2 YFSETQ. The CDR3: CASSYLSEFYGYTF. CDR3 DNA sequence: TGCGCCAGCAGCTACCTCTCGGAGTTCTATGGCTACACCTTC.

The table lists this clonotype with a few counts. This chain joins TRBV28 and TRBJ1-4, with 7 bases identical to TRBD1. With V trimmed by 7 bases and J by 3 bases, 5 bases remained unmatched. Germline CDR1 is MDHEN and CDR2 is SYDVKM. This CDR3 is built from 14 residues. CDR3 in DNA: TGTGCCAGCAAAAGGGGGCAAGCTAATGAAAAACTGTTTTTT. This sequence encodes CASKRGQANEKLFF.

In regard to this clonotype: The junction does not match germline at one end; this may be a read error. The chain employs TRBV3-1 and TRBJ2-2, with D unresolved. CDR3 length: 14 residues. Germline assignment: CDR1 LGHDT and CDR2 YNNKEL (reference sequence). Here the CDR3 reads CASRQGGNTGELFF. In DNA form, the CDR3 reads TGTGCCAGCAGACAAGGCGGGAACACCGGGGAGCTGTTTTTT.

This clonotype was detected a few times. The chain employs TRBV18 and TRBJ2-3; TRBD2 matches at 8 bases. This CDR3 has 16 amino acids. Losses at the gene ends were 0 bases for V and 3 bases for J; bases not matched to a gene: 5. Germline loops: CDR1 KGHSH, CDR2 LQKENI. The CDR3 protein is CASSPPALAGTDTQYF. CDR3 coding DNA: TGTGCCAGCTCACCACCGGCATTAGCGGGAACAGATACGCAGTATTTT.

This clonotype appeared many times. This rearrangement joins TRBV5-1 to TRBJ2-7; 10 nucleotides agree with TRBD1. This CDR3 spans 15 amino acids. J gave up 0 bases and V 4 bases, and 4 bases lay outside the gene matches. CDR1 is SGHRS, CDR2 YFSETQ, per germline. The CDR3 is CASSPRQGASYEQYF. CDR3 coding DNA: TGCGCCAGCAGCCCGAGACAGGGGGCCTCCTACGAGCAGTACTTC.

The rearrangement links TRBV24-1 to TRBJ2-7; D possibly corresponds to TRBD1 (5 bases). Trimming took 4 bases from V and 7 from J, leaving 16 bases between them. Germline CDR1 and CDR2: KGHDR and SFDVKD. This CDR3 contains 14 residues. The CDR3 loop reads CATSEGRVKGEQYF. As DNA, the CDR3 is TGTGCCACCAGTGAGGGCAGGGTGAAGGGAGAGCAGTACTTC.

The chain carries TRBV28 and TRBJ2-7, with 7 bases fitting TRBD2. CDR1 MDHEN and CDR2 SYDVKM come from the germline V gene. The V gene end was trimmed by 4 bases and the J gene end by 4 bases; junction bases not matched to a gene: 16. The CDR3 has 17 residues. The CDR3 nucleotides read TGTGCCAGCAGTTCCCTCTTCTCCGGGACTAAAAAATACGAGCAGTACTTC. As protein: CASSSLFSGTKKYEQYF. Complete variable domain (other parts from reference TRBV28 and TRBJ2-7): DVKVTQSSRYLVKRTGEKVFLECVQDMDHENMFWYRQDPGLGLRLIYFSYDVKMKEKGDIPEGYSVSREKKERFSLILESASTNQTSMYLCASSSLFSGTKKYEQYFGPGTRLTVT.

This clonotype came up a few times. The rearrangement joins TRBV15 to TRBJ2-5; 10 bases fit TRBD1. J was trimmed by 5 bases and V by 5 bases; bases with no gene match: 11. CDR3 length: 16 amino acids. Germline V gives CDR1 LNHNV, CDR2 YYDKDF (reference sequence). As DNA, the CDR3 is TGTGCCACCAGCCCTTGGGGACAGGGGTTAGGTGAGACCCAGTACTTC. Protein sequence: CATSPWGQGLGETQYF. Combining the CDR3 with reference TRBV15 and TRBJ2-5 gives the whole variable domain DAMVIQNPRYQVTQFGKPVTLSCSQTLNHNVMYWYQQKSSQAPKLLFHYYDKDFNNEADTPDNFQSRRPNTSFCFLDIRSPGLGDTAMYLCATSPWGQGLGETQYFGPGTRLLVL.

This clonotype was counted between two and nine times. CDR3 loop: CASEGSSWGSYEQYF. DNA for the CDR3: TGTGCCAGTGAGGGGTCGAGTTGGGGGTCCTACGAGCAGTACTTC. The genes are TRBV2 and TRBJ2-7; D could derive from TRBD1 or TRBD2 (5 bases each). CDR3 length: 15 residues. CDR1 and CDR2 from the germline V gene are SNHLY and FYNNEI. Trimming stripped 9 bases from V and 1 base from J, with 19 bases between.

In its sample, this clonotype was seen a few times. The V gene is TRBV11-3, the J gene TRBJ2-1; 10 positions match TRBD2. The length of the CDR3 is 16 residues. The V gene's germline CDR1 is SGHNT and CDR2 YENEEA. Losses at the gene ends were 1 base for V and 8 bases for J; bases not matched to a gene: 8. The CDR3 bases are TGTGCCAGCAGCTTAGGAGCCCCTAGCGGGAGCTATGAGCAGTTCTTC. This gives the protein CASSLGAPSGSYEQFF.

This clonotype appeared a few times. The CDR3: CASSAFQGARDTEAFF. The DNA of the CDR3 is TGTGCCAGCAGCGCATTCCAGGGGGCGCGGGACACTGAAGCTTTCTTT. The chain uses TRBV7-9 and TRBJ1-1, with 8 bases that match TRBD1. This CDR3 has 16 amino acids. Germline V CDR1 and CDR2: SEHNR, FQNEAQ (reference sequence). V dropped 5 bases and J dropped 3; count of bases not matched to a gene: 11.

This clonotype was picked up a small number of times. The chain uses TRBV30 and TRBJ2-2; TRBD1 matches 7 bases. CDR3 size: 13 residues. V lost 7 bases, J lost 4 bases, and 6 bases stayed unmatched. CDR1 GTSNPN and CDR2 SVGIG come from the germline V gene (reference sequence). The CDR3 sequence is CASTGLGTGELFF. In DNA form, the CDR3 reads TGTGCCTCGACAGGGTTGGGCACCGGGGAGCTGTTTTTT.

This clonotype was detected only a few times. The V gene is TRBV20-1, the J gene TRBJ2-1; 9 bases line up with TRBD2. In germline, CDR1 is DFQATT, CDR2 SNEGSKA (reference sequence). There are 18 residues in the CDR3. V dropped 6 bases and J dropped 0; count of bases not matched to a gene: 15. The CDR3 protein is CSANGGTSLKSSYNEQFF. The CDR3 region has the DNA TGCAGTGCCAATGGAGGGACTAGCTTGAAGTCCTCCTACAATGAGCAGTTCTTC.